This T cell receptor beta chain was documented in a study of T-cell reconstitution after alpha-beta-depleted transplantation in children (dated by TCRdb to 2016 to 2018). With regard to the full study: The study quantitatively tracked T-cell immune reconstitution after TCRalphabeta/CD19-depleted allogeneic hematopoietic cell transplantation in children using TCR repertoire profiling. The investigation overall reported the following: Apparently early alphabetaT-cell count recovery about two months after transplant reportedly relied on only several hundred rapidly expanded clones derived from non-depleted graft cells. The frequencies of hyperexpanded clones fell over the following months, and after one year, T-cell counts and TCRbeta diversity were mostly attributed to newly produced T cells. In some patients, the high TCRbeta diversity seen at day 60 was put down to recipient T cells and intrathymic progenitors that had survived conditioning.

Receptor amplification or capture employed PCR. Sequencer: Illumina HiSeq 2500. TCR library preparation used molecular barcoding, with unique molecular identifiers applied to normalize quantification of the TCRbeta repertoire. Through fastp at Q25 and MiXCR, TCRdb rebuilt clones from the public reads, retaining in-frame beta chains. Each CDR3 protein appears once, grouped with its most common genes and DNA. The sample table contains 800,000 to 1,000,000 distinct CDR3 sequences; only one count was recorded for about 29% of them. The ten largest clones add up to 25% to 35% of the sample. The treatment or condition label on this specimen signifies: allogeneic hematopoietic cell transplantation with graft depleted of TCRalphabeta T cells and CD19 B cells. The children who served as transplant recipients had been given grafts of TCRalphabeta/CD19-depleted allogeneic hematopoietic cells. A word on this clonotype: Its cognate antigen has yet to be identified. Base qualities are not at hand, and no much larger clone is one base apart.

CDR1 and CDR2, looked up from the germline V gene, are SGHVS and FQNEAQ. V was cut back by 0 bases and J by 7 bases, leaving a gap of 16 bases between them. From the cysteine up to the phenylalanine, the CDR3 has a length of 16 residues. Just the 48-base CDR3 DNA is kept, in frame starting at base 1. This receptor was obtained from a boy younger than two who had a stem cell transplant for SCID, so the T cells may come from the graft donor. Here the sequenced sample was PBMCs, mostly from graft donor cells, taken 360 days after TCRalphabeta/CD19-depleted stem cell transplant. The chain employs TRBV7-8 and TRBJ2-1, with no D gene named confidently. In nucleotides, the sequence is TGTGCCAGCAGCTTAGCCTATCATTCTACCGTAAATGAGCAGTTCTTC. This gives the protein CASSLAYHSTVNEQFF.